The source of this T cell receptor (beta chain) is a study of healthy donors' naive CD4 and CD8 T cells. The V gene lost 0 bases and the J gene lost 11 bases, with 25 bases spanning the gap. The CDR3 contains 17 residues. CDR1 KGHSH and CDR2 LQKENI come from the germline V gene. CD4+CD8-CD45RO-CD45RA+ cells were naive CD4+; CD8+CD4-CD45RA+CD27bright cells were naive CD8+. Each TCR library used approximately 500 ng of total RNA and a linear amplification protocol. One entry per CDR3 protein results from TCRdb running MiXCR on the reads. The repertoire includes around 200,000 distinct CDR3 sequences, over 60% of them detected once, and 2% to 2.5% sits in the top ten.

Source material: naive CD4+ and CD8+ T cells sorted from blood, pooled from several donors. The chain employs TRBV18 and TRBJ2-5; possible D gene TRBD2, 6 bases. This sequence was found in a pool of human donors in good health; the sample pools cells from several healthy donors. Here the CDR3 reads CASSPPKVRGILTRQYF. In DNA, the CDR3 is TGTGCCAGCTCACCACCGAAAGTGCGGGGCATCCTCACTAGGCAGTACTTC. The whole variable domain, remainder taken from reference TRBV18 and TRBJ2-5, is NAGVMQNPRHLVRRRGQEARLRCSPMKGHSHVYWYRQLPEEGLKFMVYLQKENIIDESGMPKERFSAEFPKEGPSILRIQQVVRGDSAAYFCASSPPKVRGILTRQYFGPGTRLLVL.